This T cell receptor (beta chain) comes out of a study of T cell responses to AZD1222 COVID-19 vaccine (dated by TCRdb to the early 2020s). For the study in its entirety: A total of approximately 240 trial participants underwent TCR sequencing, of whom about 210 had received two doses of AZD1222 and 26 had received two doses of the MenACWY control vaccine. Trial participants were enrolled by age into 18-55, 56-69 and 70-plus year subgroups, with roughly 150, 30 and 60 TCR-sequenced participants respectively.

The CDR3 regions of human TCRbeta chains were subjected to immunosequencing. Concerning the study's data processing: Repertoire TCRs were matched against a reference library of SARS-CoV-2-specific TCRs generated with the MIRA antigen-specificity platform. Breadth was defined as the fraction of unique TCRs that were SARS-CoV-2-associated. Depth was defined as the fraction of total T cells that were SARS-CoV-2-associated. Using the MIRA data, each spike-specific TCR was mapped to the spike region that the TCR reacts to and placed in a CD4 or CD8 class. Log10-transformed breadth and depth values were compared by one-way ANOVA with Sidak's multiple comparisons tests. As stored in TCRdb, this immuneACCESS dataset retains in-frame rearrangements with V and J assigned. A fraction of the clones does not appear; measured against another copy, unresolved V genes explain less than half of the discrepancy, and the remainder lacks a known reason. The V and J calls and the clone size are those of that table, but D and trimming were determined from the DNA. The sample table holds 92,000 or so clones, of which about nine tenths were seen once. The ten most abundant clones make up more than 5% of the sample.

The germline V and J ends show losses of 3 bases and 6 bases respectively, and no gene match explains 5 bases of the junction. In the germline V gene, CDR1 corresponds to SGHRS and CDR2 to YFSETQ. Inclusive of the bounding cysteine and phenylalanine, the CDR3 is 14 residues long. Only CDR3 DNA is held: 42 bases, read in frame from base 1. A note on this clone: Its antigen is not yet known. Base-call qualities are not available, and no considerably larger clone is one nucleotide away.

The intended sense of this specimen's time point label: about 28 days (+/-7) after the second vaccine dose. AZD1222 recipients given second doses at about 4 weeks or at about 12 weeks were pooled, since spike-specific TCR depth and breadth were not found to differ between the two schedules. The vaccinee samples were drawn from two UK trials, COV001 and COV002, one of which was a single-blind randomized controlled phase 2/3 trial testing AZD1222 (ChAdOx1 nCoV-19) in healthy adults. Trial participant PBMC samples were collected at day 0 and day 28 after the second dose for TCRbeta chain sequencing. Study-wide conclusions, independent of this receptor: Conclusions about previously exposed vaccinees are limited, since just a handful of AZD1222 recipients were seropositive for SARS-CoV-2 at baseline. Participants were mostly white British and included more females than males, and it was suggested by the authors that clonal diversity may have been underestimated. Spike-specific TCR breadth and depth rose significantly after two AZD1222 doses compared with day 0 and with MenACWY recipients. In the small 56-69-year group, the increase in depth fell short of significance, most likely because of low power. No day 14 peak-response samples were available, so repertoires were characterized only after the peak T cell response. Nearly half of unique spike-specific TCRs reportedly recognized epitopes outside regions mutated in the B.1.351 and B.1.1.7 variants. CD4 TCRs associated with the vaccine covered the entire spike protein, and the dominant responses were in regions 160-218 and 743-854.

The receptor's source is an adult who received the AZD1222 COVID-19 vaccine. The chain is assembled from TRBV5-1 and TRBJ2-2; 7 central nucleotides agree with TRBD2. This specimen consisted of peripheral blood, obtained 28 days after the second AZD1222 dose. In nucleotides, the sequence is TGCGCCAGCAGCTCATCGGGGGGATCCGGGGAGCTGTTTTTT. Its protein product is CASSSSGGSGELFF.